One and the same sample provided the 7 T cell receptor beta chains below, sequenced in a study of cytomegalovirus exposure and HLA in healthy donors. Clones were sequenced by immunoSEQ multiplex PCR, and TCRdb holds only the in-frame ones, with some missing. The sample has 150,000 to 200,000 clones, about 86% seen once. The sequenced sample was PBMCs. The receptors were sampled from a woman in her thirties in good health and CMV-seronegative.

The chain couples TRBV5-4 to TRBJ2-3, with TRBD2 matching 9 bases. The CDR3 length is 16 residues. V was pared by 4 bases and J by 2 bases, with 8 bases of the junction left unmatched. Germline CDR1 is SGHNT and CDR2 is YYREEE (reference sequence). As DNA, the CDR3 is TGTGCCAGCAGCAGGGAGGGACTAGCTTACACAGATACGCAGTATTTT. This sequence encodes CASSREGLAYTDTQYF.

The rearrangement uses TRBV7-3 and TRBJ2-1, with D perhaps TRBD2 (7 bases). Germline assignment: CDR1 SGHTA and CDR2 FQGTGA. This CDR3 is 14 amino acids long. V was pared by 4 bases and J by 3 bases, with 10 bases between. The CDR3 is CASSSRGGYNEQFF. The CDR3 DNA follows: TGTGCCAGCAGCTCAAGGGGGGGCTACAATGAGCAGTTCTTC.

The chain is built from TRBV7-9 and TRBJ2-5, with D perhaps TRBD1 (5 bases). V was pared by 1 base and J by 2 bases, with 8 bases between. Germline values: CDR1 SEHNR, CDR2 FQNEAQ (reference sequence). The CDR3 totals 14 residues. The CDR3 sequence: CASSLGGLQETQYF. CDR3 nucleotide sequence: TGTGCCAGCAGCTTAGGGGGCCTACAAGAGACCCAGTACTTC.

This chain connects TRBV5-5 to TRBJ2-1, with 10 nucleotides matching TRBD1. CDR3 length: 17 amino acids. V shed 5 bases and J 8 bases; nucleotides not matched to a gene: 16. CDR1 SGHKS and CDR2 YYEKEE come from the germline V gene (reference sequence). CDR3 bases: TGTGCCAGCAGTCTAGAACGGGGGACAGGGGCTCTGTATGAGCAGTTCTTC. The encoded protein is CASSLERGTGALYEQFF.

The chain recombines TRBV12-2 with TRBJ2-3; the DNA was not compared with TRBD2, the D call given in the table. TRBV12-2 is tagged as a pseudogene. The CDR3 has 12 residues. The CDR3 DNA reads as TGTGCAAGTCGCTTAGACGGGAAGGTTGGGGTTTTT. Protein sequence: CASRLDGKVGVF.

The rearrangement uses TRBV6-5 and TRBJ2-3; D perhaps matches TRBD1 (5 bases). Germline V lookup: CDR1 MNHEY, CDR2 SVGAGI. V dropped 7 bases and J dropped 0 bases, with 11 bases sitting between them. The CDR3 is made up of 14 amino acids. The CDR3 spells CASNRGYSTDTQYF. The CDR3, as DNA: TGTGCCAGCAATAGGGGTTACAGCACAGATACGCAGTATTTT.

This clone has a single count. The rearrangement joins TRBV7-2 to TRBJ2-3; D is possibly TRBD1 or TRBD2 (5 bases each). Trimming stripped 1 base from V and 6 bases from J, with 14 bases between. The CDR3 has 15 amino acids. The germline gives CDR1 SGHTA, CDR2 FQGNSA. DNA of the CDR3: TGTGCCAGCAGCTTAGATTCGGGACGCGGCGATACGCAGTATTTT. Amino acids: CASSLDSGRGDTQYF.